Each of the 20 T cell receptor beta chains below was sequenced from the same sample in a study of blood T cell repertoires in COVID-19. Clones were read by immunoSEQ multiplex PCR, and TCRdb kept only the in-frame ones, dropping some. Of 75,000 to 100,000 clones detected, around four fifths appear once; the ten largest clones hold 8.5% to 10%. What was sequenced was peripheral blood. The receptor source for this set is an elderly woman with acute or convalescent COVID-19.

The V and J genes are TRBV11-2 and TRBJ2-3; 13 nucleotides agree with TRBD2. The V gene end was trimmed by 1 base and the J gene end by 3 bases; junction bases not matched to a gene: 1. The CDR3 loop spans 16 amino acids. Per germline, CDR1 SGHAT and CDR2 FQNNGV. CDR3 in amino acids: CASSLATSGRTDTQYF. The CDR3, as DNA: TGTGCCAGCAGCTTAGCGACTAGCGGGAGGACAGATACGCAGTATTTT.

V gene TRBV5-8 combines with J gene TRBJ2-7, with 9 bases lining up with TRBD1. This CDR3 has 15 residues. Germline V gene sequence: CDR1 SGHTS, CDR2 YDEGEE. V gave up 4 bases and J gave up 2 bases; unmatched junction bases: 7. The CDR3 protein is CASSGTGSGTYEQYF. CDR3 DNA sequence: TGTGCCAGCAGCGGGACAGGGTCGGGGACCTACGAGCAGTACTTC.

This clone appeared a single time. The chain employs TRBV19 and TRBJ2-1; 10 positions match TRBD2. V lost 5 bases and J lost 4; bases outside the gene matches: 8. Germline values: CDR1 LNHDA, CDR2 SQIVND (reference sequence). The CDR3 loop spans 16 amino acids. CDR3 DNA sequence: TGTGCCAGTAGTCCCCAGCCTAGCGGGAGTTACAATGAGCAGTTCTTC. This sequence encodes CASSPQPSGSYNEQFF.

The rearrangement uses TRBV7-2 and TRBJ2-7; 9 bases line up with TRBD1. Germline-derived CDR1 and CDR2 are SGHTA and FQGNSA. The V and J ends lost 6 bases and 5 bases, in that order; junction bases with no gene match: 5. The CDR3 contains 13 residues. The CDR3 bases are TGTGCCAGCAGTTTACAGGGGGCCCACGAGCAGTACTTC. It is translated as CASSLQGAHEQYF.

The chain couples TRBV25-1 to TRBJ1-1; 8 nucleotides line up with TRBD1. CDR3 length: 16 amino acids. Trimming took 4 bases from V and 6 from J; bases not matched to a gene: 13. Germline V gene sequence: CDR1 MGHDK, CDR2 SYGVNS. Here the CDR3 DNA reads TGTGCCAGCAGTGGACATTCCGGGACAGGTACCCCTGAAGCTTTCTTT. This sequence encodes CASSGHSGTGTPEAFF.

CDR3 nucleotide sequence: TGTGCCAGCAGCTATGGTAGAACAGGGGGAGTCTCGGAGCAGTACTTC. It specifies CASSYGRTGGVSEQYF. This chain connects TRBV5-6 to TRBJ2-7, with 8 bases aligning to TRBD1. This CDR3 comprises 16 residues. Germline V gene sequence: CDR1 SGHDT, CDR2 YYEEEE. The V and J ends lost 3 bases and 7 bases, in that order; junction bases with no gene match: 15.

The CDR3 nucleotides are TGTGCCAGCTCACCGGGGCCGGAAGAGACCCAGTACTTC. It specifies CASSPGPEETQYF. This sequence joins TRBV18 and TRBJ2-5, with a possible D match to TRBD1 (5 bases). The V gene's germline CDR1 is KGHSH and CDR2 LQKENI. The CDR3 has 13 amino acids. With 3 bases removed from V and 3 bases from J, the gap between germline ends came to 8 bases. The whole variable domain, filled in from reference TRBV18 and TRBJ2-5, reads NAGVMQNPRHLVRRRGQEARLRCSPMKGHSHVYWYRQLPEEGLKFMVYLQKENIIDESGMPKERFSAEFPKEGPSILRIQQVVRGDSAAYFCASSPGPEETQYFGPGTRLLVL.

The CDR3: CASSPRGEVHQPQHF. As DNA, the CDR3 is TGTGCCAGCAGCCCCCGGGGGGAGGTTCATCAGCCCCAGCATTTT. This chain connects TRBV9 to TRBJ1-5; weak D call: TRBD1 (5 bases). This CDR3 is 15 amino acids long. The germline CDR1 and CDR2 sequences are SGDLS and YYNGEE. Between the trimmed V and J ends, which lost 4 bases and 5 bases, there was a span of 16 bases.

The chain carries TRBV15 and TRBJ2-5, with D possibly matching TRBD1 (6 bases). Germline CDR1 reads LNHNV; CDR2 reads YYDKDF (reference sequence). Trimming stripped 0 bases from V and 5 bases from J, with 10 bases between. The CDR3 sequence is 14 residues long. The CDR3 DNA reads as TGTGCCACCAGCAGAGACGGAAGGGGGGAGACCCAGTACTTC. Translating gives CATSRDGRGETQYF.

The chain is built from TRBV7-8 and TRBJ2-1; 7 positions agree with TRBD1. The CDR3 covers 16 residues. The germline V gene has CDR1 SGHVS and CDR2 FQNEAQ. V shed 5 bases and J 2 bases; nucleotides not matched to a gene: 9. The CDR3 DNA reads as TGTGCCAGCAGCCCCTGGGGACAGAGAACCTACAATGAGCAGTTCTTC. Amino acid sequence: CASSPWGQRTYNEQFF.

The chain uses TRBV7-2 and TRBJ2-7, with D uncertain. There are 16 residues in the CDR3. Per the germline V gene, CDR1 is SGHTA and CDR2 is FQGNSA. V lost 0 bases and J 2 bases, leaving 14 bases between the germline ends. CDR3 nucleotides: TGTGCCAGCAGCTTAGCGGTACTGACTTATACCTACGAGCAGTACTTC. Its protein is CASSLAVLTYTYEQYF.

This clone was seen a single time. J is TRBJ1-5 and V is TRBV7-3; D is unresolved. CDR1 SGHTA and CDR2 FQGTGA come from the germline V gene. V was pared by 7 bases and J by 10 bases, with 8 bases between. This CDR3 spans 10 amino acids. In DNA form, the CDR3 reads TGTGCCAGCACCCCGGGTCCCCAGCATTTT. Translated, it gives CASTPGPQHF.

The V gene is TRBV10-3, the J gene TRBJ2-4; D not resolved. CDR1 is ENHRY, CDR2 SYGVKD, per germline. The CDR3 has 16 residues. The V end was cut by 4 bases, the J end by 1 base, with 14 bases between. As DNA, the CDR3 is TGTGCCATCAGTGGTATAGGCCCCGGGGCCAAAAACATTCAGTACTTC. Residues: CAISGIGPGAKNIQYF.

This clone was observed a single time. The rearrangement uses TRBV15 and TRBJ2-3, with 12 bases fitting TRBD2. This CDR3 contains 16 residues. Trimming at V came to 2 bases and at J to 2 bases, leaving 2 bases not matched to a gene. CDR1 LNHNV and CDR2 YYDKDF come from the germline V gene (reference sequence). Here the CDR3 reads CATSRRLAGDTDTQYF. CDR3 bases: TGTGCCACCAGCAGAAGACTAGCGGGGGACACAGATACGCAGTATTTT.

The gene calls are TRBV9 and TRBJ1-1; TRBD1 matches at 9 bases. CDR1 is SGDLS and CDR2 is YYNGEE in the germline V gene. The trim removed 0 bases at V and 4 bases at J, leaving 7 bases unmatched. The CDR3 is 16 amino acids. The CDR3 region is CASSVAGQGGGTEAFF. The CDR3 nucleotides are TGTGCCAGCAGCGTAGCGGGACAGGGTGGTGGCACTGAAGCTTTCTTT. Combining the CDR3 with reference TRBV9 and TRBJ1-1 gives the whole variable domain DSGVTQTPKHLITATGQRVTLRCSPRSGDLSVYWYQQSLDQGLQFLIQYYNGEERAKGNILERFSAQQFPDLHSELNLSSLELGDSALYFCASSVAGQGGGTEAFFGQGTRLTVV.

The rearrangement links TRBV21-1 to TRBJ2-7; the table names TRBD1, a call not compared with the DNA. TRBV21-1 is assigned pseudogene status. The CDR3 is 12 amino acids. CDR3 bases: TGTGCCAGCAGCAACGGACAGGACGAGCAGTACTTC. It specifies CASSNGQDEQYF.

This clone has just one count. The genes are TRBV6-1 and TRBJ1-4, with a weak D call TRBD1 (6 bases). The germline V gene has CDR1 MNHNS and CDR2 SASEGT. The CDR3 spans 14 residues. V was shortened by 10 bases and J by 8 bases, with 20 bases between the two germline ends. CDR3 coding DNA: TGTGCCACAGCGGAAAGAGCCCAGGGGGAAAAACTGTTTTTT. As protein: CATAERAQGEKLFF.

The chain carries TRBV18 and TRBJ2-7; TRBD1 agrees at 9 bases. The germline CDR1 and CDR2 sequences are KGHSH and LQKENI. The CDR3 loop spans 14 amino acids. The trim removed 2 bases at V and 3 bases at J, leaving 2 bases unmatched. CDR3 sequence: CASSPSGQGYEQYF. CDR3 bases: TGTGCCAGCTCACCATCGGGACAGGGCTACGAGCAGTACTTC.

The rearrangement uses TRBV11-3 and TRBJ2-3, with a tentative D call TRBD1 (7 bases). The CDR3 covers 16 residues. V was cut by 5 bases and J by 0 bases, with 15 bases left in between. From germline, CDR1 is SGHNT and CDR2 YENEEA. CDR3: CASSPRAGGSTDTQYF. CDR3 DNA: TGTGCCAGCAGCCCCCGGGCAGGGGGGAGCACAGATACGCAGTATTTT. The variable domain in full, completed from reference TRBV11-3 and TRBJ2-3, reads EAGVVQSPRYKIIEKKQPVAFWCNPISGHNTLYWYLQNLGQGPELLIRYENEEAVDDSQLPKDRFSAERLKGVDSTLKIQPAELGDSAVYLCASSPRAGGSTDTQYFGPGTRLTVL.

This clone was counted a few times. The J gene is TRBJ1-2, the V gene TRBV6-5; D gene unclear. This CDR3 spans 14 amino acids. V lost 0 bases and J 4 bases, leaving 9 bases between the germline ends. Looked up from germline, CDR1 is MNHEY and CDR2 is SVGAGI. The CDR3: CASSYSMTGYGYTF. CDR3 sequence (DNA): TGTGCCAGCAGTTACTCAATGACGGGCTATGGCTACACCTTC.